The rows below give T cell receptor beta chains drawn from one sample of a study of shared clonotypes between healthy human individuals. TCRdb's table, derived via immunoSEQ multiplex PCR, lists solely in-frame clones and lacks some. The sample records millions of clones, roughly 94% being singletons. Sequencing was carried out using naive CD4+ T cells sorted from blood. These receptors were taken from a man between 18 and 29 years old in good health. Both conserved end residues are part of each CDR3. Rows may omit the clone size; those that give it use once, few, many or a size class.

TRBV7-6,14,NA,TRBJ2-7,CASSLGSSPYEQYF
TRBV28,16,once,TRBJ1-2,CASSLPGDLSNYGYTF
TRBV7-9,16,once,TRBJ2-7,CASSPWGGTLTYEQYF
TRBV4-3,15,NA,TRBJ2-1,CASSHLNSGYNEQFF
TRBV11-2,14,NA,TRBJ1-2,CASTPDGQSGGYTF
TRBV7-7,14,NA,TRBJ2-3,CASSPVLGTDTQYF
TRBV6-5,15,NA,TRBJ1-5,CASSYSGTGNQPQHF
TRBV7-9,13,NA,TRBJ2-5,CASSLGTGETQYF
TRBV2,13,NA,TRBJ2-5,CASSPEGRETQYF
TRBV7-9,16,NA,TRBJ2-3,CASSPRQGRSADTQYF
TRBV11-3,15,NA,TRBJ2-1,CASSSGLAVYNEQFF
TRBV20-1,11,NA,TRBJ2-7,CSARESYEQYF
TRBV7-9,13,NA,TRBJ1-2,CASSWGQGYGYTF
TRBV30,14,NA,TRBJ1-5,CAWRSGGRDQPQHF
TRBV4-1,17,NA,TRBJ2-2,CASSQDTGGAITGELFF
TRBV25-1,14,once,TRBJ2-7,CASSESGQAYEQYF
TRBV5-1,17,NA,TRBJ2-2,CASSLTEDFTNTGELFF
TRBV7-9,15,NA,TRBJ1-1,CASSPIGGGDTEAFF
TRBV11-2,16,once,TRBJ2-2,CASSLGSGGYTGELFF
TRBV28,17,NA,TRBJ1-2,CASTPTGGGGRFYGYTF
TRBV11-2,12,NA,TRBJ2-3,CASSSPTDTQYF
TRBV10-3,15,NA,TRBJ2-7,CAIRKAGTPTYEQYF
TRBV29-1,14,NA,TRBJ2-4,CSVEPKGPKNIQYF
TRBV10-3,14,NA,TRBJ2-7,CAISESGRPYEQYF
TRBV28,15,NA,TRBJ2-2,CASSLKGGGTGELFF
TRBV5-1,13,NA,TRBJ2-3,CASSFTSPDTQYF
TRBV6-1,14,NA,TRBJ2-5,CASRVAGFLETQYF
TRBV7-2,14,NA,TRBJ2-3,CASSLEDPRDTQYF
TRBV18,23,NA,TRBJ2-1,CASSPPLGFSGKGTEGLNYEQFF
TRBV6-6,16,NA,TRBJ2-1,CASIPPGSGRDNEQFF
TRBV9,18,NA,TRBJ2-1,CASSPRPPGEGSYNEQFF
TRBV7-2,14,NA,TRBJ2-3,CASSSPWGTDTQYF
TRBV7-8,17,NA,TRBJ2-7,CASSRPLLAGNSYEQYF
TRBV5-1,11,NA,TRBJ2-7,CASSINREQYF
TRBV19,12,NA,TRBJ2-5,CASSLEFGTQYF
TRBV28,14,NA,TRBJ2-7,CASGEQVTSYEQYF
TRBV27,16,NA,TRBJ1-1,CASSELGTGGLIEAFF
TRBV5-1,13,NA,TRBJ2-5,CASSLSSRETQYF
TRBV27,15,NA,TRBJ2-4,CASSRDDLAKNIQYF
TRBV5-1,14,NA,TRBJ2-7,CASSLGTGKGEQYF
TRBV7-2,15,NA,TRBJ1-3,CASSLVAAGGNTIYF
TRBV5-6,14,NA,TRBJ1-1,CASSLVKGNTEAFF
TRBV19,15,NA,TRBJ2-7,CASSIDWAGSYEQYF
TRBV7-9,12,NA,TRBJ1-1,CASSLEQGEAFF
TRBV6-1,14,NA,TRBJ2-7,CASRNAIWSYEQYF
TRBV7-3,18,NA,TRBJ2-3,CASSSRGRTSGVTDTQYF
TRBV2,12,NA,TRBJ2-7,CASSERDRTLYF
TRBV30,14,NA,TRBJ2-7,CAWGQTAQAGEQYF
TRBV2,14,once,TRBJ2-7,CASSEVRGVHEQYF
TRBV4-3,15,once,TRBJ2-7,CASSAQLAGGYEQYF
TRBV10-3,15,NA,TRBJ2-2,CAISAGQGATGELFF
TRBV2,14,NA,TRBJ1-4,CASATGDGFQKLFF
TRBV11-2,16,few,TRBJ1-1,CASSRRTGDMNTEAFF
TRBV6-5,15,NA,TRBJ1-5,CASSRTGTSNQPQHF
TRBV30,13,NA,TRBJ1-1,CAWSGRTNTEAFF